The sequence of this T cell receptor beta chain was determined in a study of blood T cell repertoires in COVID-19. Across the study: From T cells, B-cell-depleted T cells, or PBMCs came the material, which was cDNA or gDNA.

The CDR3 runs 15 residues. The ends lost 5 bases at V and 4 bases at J; junction bases unmatched: 7. The germline V gene encodes CDR1 SGHNT and CDR2 YENEEA. Using immunoSEQ multiplex PCR, the repertoire was profiled, and TCRdb retains in-frame clones only, with some absent. Of about 38,000 clones in the sample, around 89% are singletons; the top ten hold less than 30%. The sequence was obtained from a man in his sixties with active or convalescent COVID-19. Source material: peripheral blood. V and J are TRBV11-3 and TRBJ2-1; TRBD2 matches at 8 bases. The CDR3 nucleotides are TGTGCCAGCAGCGTAAGACTAGCGAATTACAATGAGCAGTTCTTC. It specifies CASSVRLANYNEQFF.